The 17 T cell receptor beta chains below come from one sample, sequenced in a study of vaccination and CD4 T cells after COVID-19. The sample's time point: late sampling 161 to 241 days after vaccination in three convalescent patients. TCRdb called the PCR reads again in MiXCR, with one record for every CDR3 protein. This sample yields roughly 30,000 distinct CDR3 sequences, of which under 60% are seen a single time; 5.5% belongs to the top ten. The input for sequencing was CD4+ T cells from blood, taken about 7 months after SARS-CoV-2 vaccination. Receptors originate from a human donor who had recovered from COVID-19.

The chain combines TRBV7-2 with TRBJ2-1, with TRBD2 matching 12 bases. This CDR3 has 17 residues. The germline V gene has CDR1 SGHTA and CDR2 FQGNSA. V was clipped by 5 bases and J by 0 bases; unmatched bases: 5. CDR3 sequence reads: CASSRRTSGVSYNEQFF. DNA of the CDR3: TGTGCCAGCAGCCGAAGGACTAGCGGGGTCTCCTACAATGAGCAGTTCTTC. Full variable domain (missing parts from reference TRBV7-2 and TRBJ2-1): GAGVSQSPSNKVTEKGKDVELRCDPISGHTALYWYRQSLGQGLEFLIYFQGNSAPDKSGLPSDRFSAERTGGSVSTLTIQRTQQEDSAVYLCASSRRTSGVSYNEQFFGPGTRLTVL.

This clonotype appeared once. The chain carries TRBV20-1 and TRBJ2-7, with 11 bases identical to TRBD2. J gave up 4 bases and V 5 bases, and 4 bases lay outside the gene matches. CDR1 is DFQATT and CDR2 is SNEGSKA in the germline V gene (reference sequence). There are 13 residues in the CDR3. CDR3 sequence: CSAVTSGRYEQYF. CDR3 sequence (DNA): TGCAGTGCTGTAACTAGCGGGAGATACGAGCAGTACTTC.

V usage is TRBV20-1 and J usage is TRBJ2-5; D ambiguous. V gave up 1 base and J gave up 2 bases, with 11 bases separating them. CDR3 size: 14 residues. Germline V gene data show CDR1 as DFQATT and CDR2 as SNEGSKA (reference sequence). The CDR3 sequence: CSARAASAQETQYF. The CDR3 DNA sequence: TGCAGTGCTAGAGCGGCTAGTGCACAAGAGACCCAGTACTTC.

The chain joins TRBV24-1 to TRBJ2-7; D gene uncertain. The germline V gene has CDR1 KGHDR and CDR2 SFDVKD. V was cut by 3 bases and J by 5 bases, with 4 bases left in between. There are 11 residues in the CDR3. The CDR3 bases are TGTGCCACCAGTGATGGGGACGAGCAGTACTTC. Translated, it gives CATSDGDEQYF.

This clonotype was seen a handful of times. The genes are TRBV28 and TRBJ1-2; 8 positions agree with TRBD1. CDR1 and CDR2 (germline): MDHEN, SYDVKM. J lost 7 bases, V lost 5 bases, and 9 bases had no gene match. CDR3 length equals 14 residues. The CDR3 coding sequence is TGTGCCAGCAGTAATAAGGACAGGGATGGTGGCTACACCTTC. It translates to CASSNKDRDGGYTF.

This clonotype is judged medium-sized. The gene calls are TRBV15 and TRBJ2-3; 11 positions agree with TRBD2. This CDR3 is built from 15 residues. Per the germline V gene, CDR1 is LNHNV and CDR2 is YYDKDF (reference sequence). The V and J ends lost 4 bases and 4 bases, in that order; junction bases with no gene match: 4. CDR3 in DNA: TGTGCCACCAGCATACTAGCGGGAGCATCAGATACGCAGTATTTT. Translated, it gives CATSILAGASDTQYF. The complete variable domain, with remaining parts taken from reference TRBV15 and TRBJ2-3, reads DAMVIQNPRYQVTQFGKPVTLSCSQTLNHNVMYWYQQKSSQAPKLLFHYYDKDFNNEADTPDNFQSRRPNTSFCFLDIRSPGLGDTAMYLCATSILAGASDTQYFGPGTRLTVL.

The chain links TRBV24-1 to TRBJ2-7; TRBD1 might be the D (5 bases). CDR1 KGHDR and CDR2 SFDVKD come from the germline V gene. Trimming cost V 6 bases and J 0 bases, with 8 bases left between them. CDR3 length: 13 residues. The DNA for the CDR3 is TGTGCCACCAGTCAGGGCAGCTCCTACGAGCAGTACTTC. This translates into CATSQGSSYEQYF.

J is TRBJ2-7 and V is TRBV28; tentative D call: TRBD2 (5 bases). Trimming removed 5 bases at V and 6 bases at J, with 14 bases between. Germline loops: CDR1 MDHEN, CDR2 SYDVKM. There are 13 residues in the CDR3. The CDR3 nucleotides are TGTGCCAGCAGTCCCTACCTGAGGGTCGAGCAGTACTTC. Translating it yields CASSPYLRVEQYF.

The CDR3 region is CASRRHRGRNLHEQYF. The CDR3 coding sequence is TGTGCCAGCAGACGCCACCGGGGACGCAATCTTCACGAGCAGTACTTC. V is TRBV28 and J is TRBJ2-7; D possibly uses TRBD1 or TRBD2 (5 bases each). This CDR3 has 16 amino acids. Trimming removed 6 bases at V and 5 bases at J, with 23 bases between. Germline loops: CDR1 MDHEN, CDR2 SYDVKM.

The chain couples TRBV6-2 or TRBV6-3 to TRBJ1-5; D is unresolved. Germline V gene sequence: CDR1 MNHEY, CDR2 SVGEGT. This CDR3 comprises 13 residues. Trimming removed 6 bases from V and 6 bases from J, with 12 bases in between. CDR3 in DNA: TGTGCCAGCAGCAACGGACCCGGTCAGCCCCAGCATTTT. Translating it yields CASSNGPGQPQHF.

This clonotype was observed a handful of times. CDR3 nucleotides: TGTGCCAGCAGCTTAGGAGGTCCCCTAAACACATCACCCCTCCACTTT. Amino acids: CASSLGGPLNTSPLHF. The chain links TRBV7-9 to TRBJ1-6; no clear D gene. Germline CDR1 SEHNR, CDR2 FQNEAQ (reference sequence). The length of the CDR3 is 16 residues. With 1 base removed from V and 10 bases from J, the gap between germline ends came to 17 bases.

CDR3 in DNA: TGTGCCAGTTCCCAAAGCGGGAGGGCCTCGAGGGAGCAGTACTTC. Its translation is CASSQSGRASREQYF. The chain recombines TRBV19 with TRBJ2-7, with 10 bases identical to TRBD2. V shed 8 bases and J 7 bases; nucleotides not matched to a gene: 14. Germline CDR1 and CDR2: LNHDA and SQIVND (reference sequence). The CDR3 length is 15 residues.

The chain couples TRBV27 to TRBJ1-1; D remains ambiguous. V lost 3 bases and J lost 6, with 17 bases in between. The CDR3 totals 15 residues. Germline V gene data show CDR1 as MNHEY and CDR2 as SMNVEV (reference sequence). The CDR3 bases are TGTGCCAGCAGTTTTAGTTATCGGGGTTCTTCTGAAGCTTTCTTT. Its protein product is CASSFSYRGSSEAFF.

The rearrangement links TRBV28 to TRBJ1-2, with 9 bases that match TRBD1. Germline V gives CDR1 MDHEN, CDR2 SYDVKM. Unmatched junction bases numbered 4, after V lost 5 bases and J lost 0 bases. The CDR3 has 15 residues. DNA of the CDR3: TGTGCCAGCAGTCCAGGGACAGGGACTAACTATGGCTACACCTTC. Its translation is CASSPGTGTNYGYTF.

There are a few counts of this clonotype. J is TRBJ1-5 and V is TRBV11-3; a possible D gene is TRBD1 (6 bases). The CDR3 loop spans 13 amino acids. The V and J ends lost 5 bases and 5 bases respectively, with 10 bases between them. CDR1 and CDR2 (germline): SGHNT, YENEEA. The CDR3 loop is CASSPEGDQPQHF. CDR3 DNA sequence: TGTGCCAGCAGCCCAGAGGGGGATCAGCCCCAGCATTTT.

The chain uses TRBV29-1 and TRBJ2-3, with D possibly being TRBD1 or TRBD2 (6 bases each). This CDR3 has 12 residues. From germline, CDR1 is SQVTM and CDR2 ANQGSEA. Trimming removed 4 bases at V and 3 bases at J, with 8 bases between. CDR3 residues: CSVGGGTDTQYF. DNA of the CDR3: TGCAGCGTTGGAGGGGGGACAGATACGCAGTATTTT.

The V call is TRBV20-1, the J call TRBJ2-3, with 11 bases fitting TRBD2. From germline, CDR1 is DFQATT and CDR2 SNEGSKA (reference sequence). Trimming at V came to 4 bases and at J to 10 bases, leaving 4 bases not matched to a gene. This CDR3 is built from 12 residues. Here the CDR3 reads CSATTSGNPQYF. In nucleotides, the CDR3 is TGCAGTGCTACGACTAGCGGGAATCCGCAGTATTTT.